Listed here are 32 T cell receptor beta chains from one sample, sequenced in a study of cytomegalovirus exposure and HLA in healthy donors. Primers for the PCR totalled 60 Vbeta and 13 Jbeta. The table came from immunoSEQ multiplex PCR; TCRdb's copy has only in-frame clones and leaves some out. The sample carries over 150,000 clones, more than 60% recorded once. Material for sequencing was PBMCs. The receptor set was obtained from a male donor in good health and CMV-seronegative.

This rearrangement joins TRBV5-6 to TRBJ1-6; D is uncertain. The CDR3 totals 13 residues. Germline CDR1 is SGHDT and CDR2 is YYEEEE. V was clipped by 1 base and J by 7 bases, with 6 bases between them. As DNA, the CDR3 is TGTGCCAGCAGCTTGAACAGAAATTCACCCCTCCACTTT. It translates to CASSLNRNSPLHF.

This clone was detected once. V and J are TRBV5-1 and TRBJ2-7, with 7 bases identical to TRBD2. The CDR3 has 15 residues. The J segment lost 1 base and the V segment lost 0 bases, leaving 4 bases of the junction unmatched. The germline V gene has CDR1 SGHRS and CDR2 YFSETQ. The CDR3 is CASSLEASGSYEQYF. The CDR3 nucleotides are TGCGCCAGCAGCTTGGAGGCTAGCGGTTCCTACGAGCAGTACTTC.

This clone showed up just a few times. The chain recombines TRBV6-1 with TRBJ2-5; TRBD1 aligns across 10 bases. The J call is doubtful: the DNA matches TRBJ2-7 better. The CDR3 covers 13 residues. CDR1 is MNHNS and CDR2 is SASEGT in the germline V gene. The CDR3 loop is CASSGTGGYEQYF. For the CDR3, the DNA is TGTGCCAGCAGTGGGACAGGGGGCTACGAGCAGTACTTC.

The genes are TRBV6-6 and TRBJ2-5; unclear D gene. This CDR3 region has 11 residues. V shed 7 bases and J shed 2 bases, with 5 bases lying between them. Germline assignment: CDR1 MNHNY and CDR2 SVGAGI (reference sequence). CDR3 amino acids: CASTLQETQYF. Here the CDR3 DNA reads TGTGCCAGCACCCTTCAAGAGACCCAGTACTTC.

This clone was picked up a small number of times. This sequence joins TRBV6-5 and TRBJ2-5; D call uncertain. This CDR3 is built from 13 residues. Deletions cut 3 bases from V and 2 bases from J, with 7 bases between. Germline V gene data show CDR1 as MNHEY and CDR2 as SVGAGI. The CDR3 DNA follows: TGTGCCAGCAGTTATAACAAACAAGAGACCCAGTACTTC. Encoded protein: CASSYNKQETQYF.

The CDR3 bases are TGTGCCAGCAGCGGGCACAGGGTAACGAACACTGAAGCTTTCTTT. Its translation is CASSGHRVTNTEAFF. The chain links TRBV7-9 to TRBJ1-1, with a tentative D call TRBD1 (6 bases). CDR3 length equals 15 residues. V dropped 5 bases and J dropped 1 base, with 14 bases sitting between them. Per germline, CDR1 SEHNR and CDR2 FQNEAQ (reference sequence). The whole variable domain, remainder taken from reference TRBV7-9 and TRBJ1-1, is DTGVSQNPRHKITKRGQNVTFRCDPISEHNRLYWYRQTLGQGPEFLTYFQNEAQLEKSRLLSDRFSAERPKGSFSTLEIQRTEQGDSAMYLCASSGHRVTNTEAFFGQGTRLTVV.

DNA of the CDR3: TGTGCCAGCTTCCGGGACTTCTACGAGCAGTACTTC. Its protein product is CASFRDFYEQYF. The chain employs TRBV6-1 and TRBJ2-7; the D gene is possibly TRBD2 (6 bases). Germline CDR1 is MNHNS and CDR2 is SASEGT. The V end was cut by 8 bases, the J end by 3 bases, with 11 bases between. The CDR3 covers 12 residues.

The chain has TRBV4-2 and TRBJ2-7; TRBD2 matches 12 bases. Germline V CDR1 and CDR2: LGHNA, YNFKEQ. The CDR3 runs 16 residues. J was trimmed by 4 bases and V by 4 bases; bases with no gene match: 8. DNA for the CDR3: TGTGCCAGCAGCCCCTCGACTAGCGGGAGCGGATACGAGCAGTACTTC. Translated, it gives CASSPSTSGSGYEQYF.

The genes are TRBV9 and TRBJ1-2; TRBD1 agrees at 7 bases. Germline V lookup: CDR1 SGDLS, CDR2 YYNGEE. The trim removed 0 bases at V and 6 bases at J, leaving 8 bases unmatched. CDR3 length: 15 residues. The CDR3 DNA follows: TGTGCCAGCAGCGTAGAAGTCGGTGGACAGGATGGCTACACCTTC. As protein: CASSVEVGGQDGYTF.

J is TRBJ2-1 and V is TRBV5-1; 11 positions match TRBD2. Germline assignment: CDR1 SGHRS and CDR2 YFSETQ. With 4 bases clipped from V and 7 bases from J, the junction kept 7 bases outside the gene matches. This CDR3 region has 15 residues. This CDR3 is CASSRSGRARNEQFF. DNA for the CDR3: TGCGCCAGCAGCCGTAGCGGGAGGGCCAGGAATGAGCAGTTCTTC.

This clone was observed once. The V and J genes are TRBV4-2 and TRBJ2-3, with 8 positions matching TRBD2. Germline assignment: CDR1 LGHNA and CDR2 YNFKEQ. With 0 bases clipped from V and 1 base from J, the junction kept 3 bases outside the gene matches. The CDR3 has 16 amino acids. DNA for the CDR3: TGTGCCAGCAGCCAAGAAAATAGCGGGGGCACAGATACGCAGTATTTT. This sequence encodes CASSQENSGGTDTQYF.

The chain is built from TRBV5-1 and TRBJ1-2; the D gene is possibly TRBD1 (5 bases). Trimming removed 0 bases from V and 7 bases from J, with 10 bases in between. Germline-derived CDR1 and CDR2 are SGHRS and YFSETQ. The CDR3 extends over 13 amino acids. This CDR3 is CASSLVGGSGYTF. In nucleotides, the CDR3 is TGCGCCAGCAGCTTGGTGGGGGGAAGTGGCTACACCTTC. The variable domain in full, completed from reference TRBV5-1 and TRBJ1-2, reads KAGVTQTPRYLIKTRGQQVTLSCSPISGHRSVSWYQQTPGQGLQFLFEYFSETQRNKGNFPGRFSGRQFSNSRSEMNVSTLELGDSALYLCASSLVGGSGYTFGSGTRLTVV.

The J gene is TRBJ2-6, the V gene TRBV11-2, with D perhaps TRBD1 (5 bases). CDR1 and CDR2 from the germline V gene are SGHAT and FQNNGV. The length of the CDR3 is 16 residues. V was shortened by 2 bases and J by 4 bases, with 12 bases between the two germline ends. CDR3 in DNA: TGTGCCAGCAGCTTAAGACAGTGGTCCGGGGCCAACGTCCTGACTTTC. It yields the protein CASSLRQWSGANVLTF.

The chain combines TRBV2 with TRBJ1-6, with TRBD1 identical over 7 bases. The CDR3 has 13 residues. Germline V gene sequence: CDR1 SNHLY, CDR2 FYNNEI. The J segment lost 10 bases and the V segment lost 6 bases, leaving 6 bases of the junction unmatched. For the CDR3, the DNA is TGTGCCAGCAGGCGACAGGGCGGCTCACCCCTCCACTTT. Translating it yields CASRRQGGSPLHF.

This clone was found a few times. The chain recombines TRBV19 with TRBJ2-2; 8 bases are shared with TRBD2. V shed 5 bases, J shed 13 bases, and the junction held 15 bases outside the gene matches. The CDR3 is 15 residues long. The germline CDR1 and CDR2 sequences are LNHDA and SQIVND (reference sequence). The CDR3 DNA follows: TGTGCCAGTAGTCAACAGGCGGGAGGTGGGATGGGGCTGTTTTTT. Residues: CASSQQAGGGMGLFF.

This sequence joins TRBV4-2 and TRBJ1-1; no reliable D call. Germline loops: CDR1 LGHNA, CDR2 YNFKEQ. CDR3 length: 14 amino acids. V lost 2 bases and J lost 1, with 8 bases in between. The chain's CDR3 is CASSQRTPNTEAFF. In nucleotides, the CDR3 is TGTGCCAGCAGCCAACGAACACCGAACACTGAAGCTTTCTTT.

This clone was recorded many times. V usage is TRBV6-5 and J usage is TRBJ1-2, with TRBD1 matching over 10 bases. The CDR3 spans 16 residues. CDR1 and CDR2 (germline): MNHEY, SVGAGI. V was clipped by 2 bases and J by 5 bases; unmatched bases: 8. CDR3: CASSYVRTGGGYGYTF. CDR3 DNA: TGTGCCAGCAGTTACGTCCGGACAGGGGGAGGGTATGGCTACACCTTC.

J is TRBJ1-4 and V is TRBV6-5; 9 nucleotides align to TRBD1. Germline values: CDR1 MNHEY, CDR2 SVGAGI. The CDR3 is 14 residues long. V was clipped by 7 bases and J by 6 bases; unmatched bases: 6. CDR3 sequence (DNA): TGTGCCAGCAATGGGGGGACAGGGTATGAAAAACTGTTTTTT. As protein: CASNGGTGYEKLFF.

The chain couples TRBV9 to TRBJ2-1; 10 bases fit TRBD2. V trimming: 0 bases; J trimming: 7 bases; junction bases outside the gene matches: 7. The CDR3 covers 16 residues. Germline assignment: CDR1 SGDLS and CDR2 YYNGEE. DNA for the CDR3: TGTGCCAGCAGCGTAGACCCCCTAGCGGGAGCTAATGAGCAGTTCTTC. As protein: CASSVDPLAGANEQFF.

The V gene is TRBV6-6, the J gene TRBJ2-1; TRBD1 is a possible D gene (6 bases). Trimming removed 5 bases at V and 5 bases at J, with 19 bases between. The CDR3 is 16 amino acids. CDR1 is MNHNY and CDR2 is SVGAGI in the germline V gene (reference sequence). The CDR3 reads CASSRERQEVHNEQFF. DNA of the CDR3: TGTGCCAGCAGTAGGGAGAGACAGGAGGTACACAATGAGCAGTTCTTC.

The V gene is TRBV7-9, the J gene TRBJ2-1, with 8 positions matching TRBD1. Germline V CDR1 and CDR2: SEHNR, FQNEAQ (reference sequence). The CDR3 has 15 residues. Trimming removed 1 base from V and 8 bases from J; junction bases left unmatched: 7. CDR3 residues: CASSLVGQAGDEQFF. DNA of the CDR3: TGTGCCAGCAGCTTAGTGGGACAGGCTGGGGATGAGCAGTTCTTC.

A few counts support this clone. The gene calls are TRBV2 and TRBJ2-1; D unresolved. There are 10 residues in the CDR3. The V and J ends lost 8 bases and 10 bases respectively, with 9 bases between them. The germline V gene encodes CDR1 SNHLY and CDR2 FYNNEI. CDR3 sequence: CASGHTEQFF. As DNA, the CDR3 is TGTGCCAGCGGTCACACCGAGCAGTTCTTC.

J is TRBJ1-3 and V is TRBV6-1; D remains unclear. Trimming removed 6 bases from V and 3 bases from J, with 12 bases in between. The CDR3 has 14 residues. Per the germline V gene, CDR1 is MNHNS and CDR2 is SASEGT. Written as DNA, the CDR3 is TGTGCCAGCAGACCACGGAACAGTGGAAACACCATATATTTT. This codes for CASRPRNSGNTIYF.

The chain employs TRBV5-6 and TRBJ2-5; 8 bases match TRBD2. The length of the CDR3 is 15 residues. The V gene's germline CDR1 is SGHDT and CDR2 YYEEEE. J was trimmed by 2 bases and V by 0 bases; bases with no gene match: 3. CDR3 nucleotides: TGTGCCAGCAGCTTGGAAACTAGCGGACAAGAGACCCAGTACTTC. It yields the protein CASSLETSGQETQYF.

The V call is TRBV5-4, the J call TRBJ2-4; 8 bases are a match to TRBD2. This CDR3 has 13 amino acids. V lost 4 bases and J lost 6; bases outside the gene matches: 3. Germline lookup yields CDR1 SGHNT and CDR2 YYREEE (reference sequence). The CDR3 sequence is CASSQAGGNIQYF. In nucleotides, the CDR3 is TGTGCCAGCAGCCAGGCGGGGGGAAACATTCAGTACTTC.

V usage is TRBV2 and J usage is TRBJ2-3; D possibly corresponds to TRBD2 (6 bases). Looked up from germline, CDR1 is SNHLY and CDR2 is FYNNEI. Trimming removed 7 bases from V and 2 bases from J, with 19 bases in between. The CDR3 is made up of 16 amino acids. CDR3 residues: CASTKQRAGSTDTQYF. The CDR3 bases are TGTGCCAGCACTAAACAGAGAGCGGGCTCCACAGATACGCAGTATTTT.

The V call is TRBV6-1, the J call TRBJ1-1; D call uncertain. V shed 6 bases and J shed 4 bases, with 12 bases lying between them. The CDR3 is 13 amino acids. Germline assignment: CDR1 MNHNS and CDR2 SASEGT. CDR3 in DNA: TGTGCCAGCAGCCCTCGTTCTCCCACTGAAGCTTTCTTT. Protein: CASSPRSPTEAFF.

This clone was seen a few times. CDR3 DNA sequence: TGCGCCAGCAGCCAAAGCGCGGGAGAAGGAGAGACCCAGTACTTC. Translation: CASSQSAGEGETQYF. This chain joins TRBV4-3 and TRBJ2-5; 7 positions match TRBD2. The CDR3 extends over 15 amino acids. Trimming removed 2 bases from V and 4 bases from J; junction bases left unmatched: 7. Germline CDR1 and CDR2: LGHNA and YSLEER.

This sequence joins TRBV21-1 and TRBJ1-1; the table's D call, TRBD1, was not checked against the DNA. TRBV21-1 is reported as a pseudogene. This CDR3 contains 13 residues. The CDR3 coding sequence is TGTGCCAGCACCTTTGACAGAAACACTGAAGCTTTCTTT. Translation: CASTFDRNTEAFF.

This clone was observed a single time. The J gene is TRBJ2-7, the V gene TRBV5-1; 9 nucleotides agree with TRBD2. V dropped 0 bases and J dropped 3; count of bases not matched to a gene: 1. Germline CDR1 SGHRS, CDR2 YFSETQ. This CDR3 is built from 14 residues. The CDR3 spells CASSLETSGYEQYF. The CDR3, as DNA: TGCGCCAGCAGCTTGGAGACTAGCGGCTACGAGCAGTACTTC.

This clone has only a few counts. DNA for the CDR3: TGTGCCAGCCGACAGGGCTATCAGCCCCAGCATTTT. Amino acids: CASRQGYQPQHF. The chain carries TRBV25-1 and TRBJ1-5; 7 positions match TRBD1. The CDR3 runs 12 residues. Per the germline V gene, CDR1 is MGHDK and CDR2 is SYGVNS. V dropped 8 bases and J dropped 5; count of bases not matched to a gene: 3.

V and J are TRBV4-1 and TRBJ2-7; 9 bases align to TRBD2. The CDR3 has 16 amino acids. In germline, CDR1 is MGHRA, CDR2 YSYEKL. The trim removed 0 bases at V and 2 bases at J, leaving 5 bases unmatched. Here the CDR3 reads CASSQDAASGAYEQYF. The CDR3 DNA is TGCGCCAGCAGCCAAGACGCGGCTAGCGGGGCCTACGAGCAGTACTTC.